This T cell receptor beta chain was obtained from a study of cytomegalovirus exposure and HLA in healthy donors. Across the whole study: Membership in the Caucasian-associated ancestry cluster was found for about 84% of 350 to 450 genotyped donors.

CDR1 LNHDA and CDR2 SQIVND come from the germline V gene (reference sequence). Trimming shortened V by 9 bases and J by 6 bases, and 12 bases separated the two germline ends. CDR3 size: 12 residues. The PCR contained 60 Vbeta and 13 Jbeta primers. Profiled with immunoSEQ multiplex PCR; TCRdb holds only in-frame clones, not every one. The data contain about 140,000 clones, roughly four fifths of them singletons. The chain has TRBV19 and TRBJ1-5, with no clear D. The sequencing input was PBMCs. The clonotype comes from a female donor in good health and CMV-seronegative. CDR3 loop: CASRISGQPQHF. CDR3 DNA: TGTGCCAGCCGTATTTCAGGTCAGCCCCAGCATTTT.